This section outlines one T cell receptor beta chain sequence together with its context. This sample is drawn from a study of identical twins. One entry per CDR3 protein results from TCRdb running MiXCR on the 5' RACE reads. This repertoire shows approximately 500,000 distinct CDR3 sequences, approximately 24% found once; its top ten account for 2.9%. The CDR3 sequence is 12 residues long. V was clipped by 10 bases and J by 3 bases; unmatched bases: 3. Germline V CDR1 and CDR2: ENHRY, SYGVKD. This sample was shared with a second study, whose subject was T cells expressing NK-cell markers.

The chain couples TRBV10-3 to TRBJ2-1, with 7 bases identical to TRBD1. This clonotype was obtained from a woman aged 18-35 years in good health. Sample: CD4+ T cells sorted from blood. The CDR3 sequence is CATGTDYNEQFF. The CDR3 DNA reads TGTGCCACCGGGACAGACTACAATGAGCAGTTCTTC.